This T cell receptor beta chain was identified during a study of CD8 T cells in ankylosing spondylitis. This clonotype has at least ten counts. Using quantitative 5'-RACE with molecular barcodes, the authors made TCR beta libraries. TCRdb reprocessed the 5' RACE reads via MiXCR and lists one record per CDR3 protein. The repertoire has 310,000 or so distinct CDR3 sequences, roughly 20% of them found once; the top ten carry around 8%. The receptor's source is a male donor with ankylosing spondylitis or in good health (not recorded which). Sequenced sample: blood, either unsorted or a sorted T cell fraction (not recorded which).

The CDR3 nucleotides are TGTGCCAGCAGTGACCTAGGGAGGGTGGGTGAAGCTTTCTTT. Translating gives CASSDLGRVGEAFF. This chain joins TRBV2 and TRBJ1-1; D is unresolved. V was cut by 3 bases and J by 7 bases, with 15 bases left in between. In germline, CDR1 is SNHLY, CDR2 FYNNEI. This CDR3 has 14 residues.